The 32 T cell receptor beta chains given below trace back to one sample, sequenced in a study of blood T cell repertoires in COVID-19. The table came from immunoSEQ multiplex PCR; TCRdb's copy has only in-frame clones and leaves some out. Among approximately 670,000 clones listed, 90% were seen once. What was sequenced was peripheral blood. All receptors come from a woman between 18 and 29 years old with acute or convalescent COVID-19.

The rearrangement joins TRBV7-9 to TRBJ2-1, with 7 bases matching TRBD2. V gave up 2 bases and J gave up 5 bases; unmatched junction bases: 6. Germline values: CDR1 SEHNR, CDR2 FQNEAQ (reference sequence). This CDR3 spans 15 amino acids. CDR3 sequence reads: CASSLFAGDHNEQFF. In DNA form, the CDR3 reads TGTGCCAGCAGCTTATTCGCGGGGGACCACAATGAGCAGTTCTTC.

The rearrangement links TRBV7-2 to TRBJ2-7; TRBD2 matches 9 bases. J lost 7 bases, V lost 1 base, and 8 bases had no gene match. This CDR3 region has 15 residues. The V gene's germline CDR1 is SGHTA and CDR2 FQGNSA. CDR3 DNA: TGTGCCAGCAGCTTAGGCCGGGCGGGGGGGATAGAGCAGTACTTC. It encodes CASSLGRAGGIEQYF.

As to this clone: Other DNA sequences of this sample code for an identical CDR3. This chain joins TRBV4-1 and TRBJ1-3, with D unresolved. This CDR3 has 15 amino acids. V lost 1 base and J 0 bases, leaving 7 bases between the germline ends. From germline, CDR1 is MGHRA and CDR2 YSYEKL. CDR3 nucleotides: TGCGCCAGCAGCCAAGCCCCCTCCTCTGGAAACACCATATATTTT. Translation: CASSQAPSSGNTIYF.

The chain uses TRBV30 and TRBJ2-1, with a weak D call TRBD1 (5 bases). Germline CDR1 is GTSNPN and CDR2 is SVGIG (reference sequence). Trimming removed 3 bases from V and 8 bases from J, with 32 bases in between. The CDR3 sequence is 19 residues long. The CDR3 nucleotides are TGTGCCTGGAGCAACCCGTCAGAACCCCGAGGACATGCTGCGGATGAGCAGTTCTTC. It encodes CAWSNPSEPRGHAADEQFF.

The CDR3 DNA sequence: TGCGCCAGCAGCTTGGGGCCAGGGGGAAGGACCGGGGAGCTGTTTTTT. Translated: CASSLGPGGRTGELFF. The chain has TRBV5-1 and TRBJ2-2, with TRBD1 identical over 7 bases. J lost 5 bases, V lost 0 bases, and 7 bases had no gene match. Germline V gives CDR1 SGHRS, CDR2 YFSETQ. This CDR3 has 16 amino acids.

CDR3 in amino acids: CASMGTEEYEQYF. The CDR3 DNA follows: TGCGCCAGCATGGGGACAGAAGAATACGAGCAGTACTTC. V and J are TRBV5-1 and TRBJ2-7; TRBD1 agrees at 7 bases. The germline gives CDR1 SGHRS, CDR2 YFSETQ. CDR3 length: 13 amino acids. Losses at the gene ends were 6 bases for V and 4 bases for J; bases not matched to a gene: 7. The entire variable domain, with the rest obtained from reference TRBV5-1 and TRBJ2-7, is as follows: KAGVTQTPRYLIKTRGQQVTLSCSPISGHRSVSWYQQTPGQGLQFLFEYFSETQRNKGNFPGRFSGRQFSNSRSEMNVSTLELGDSALYLCASMGTEEYEQYFGPGTRLTVT.

This chain joins TRBV24-1 and TRBJ1-2; 9 bases map to TRBD1. Per germline, CDR1 KGHDR and CDR2 SFDVKD. V shed 4 bases, J shed 1 base, and the junction held 27 bases outside the gene matches. This CDR3 is 23 amino acids long. The CDR3 here is CATSEPRQGDRLGLSSINYGYTF. Written as DNA, the CDR3 is TGTGCCACCAGTGAACCGAGACAGGGGGACCGTTTAGGTCTCAGCAGCATTAACTATGGCTACACCTTC.

The J gene is TRBJ1-2, the V gene TRBV27; TRBD1 matches 7 bases. The CDR3 loop spans 12 amino acids. CDR1 is MNHEY, CDR2 SMNVEV, per germline (reference sequence). Germline trimming cut 8 bases from V and 4 bases from J; bases unmatched to any gene: 4. The CDR3 DNA is TGTGCCAGCTATGGACAGGCCTATGGCTACACCTTC. Translated: CASYGQAYGYTF.

The chain joins TRBV6-5 to TRBJ2-1; 8 nucleotides align to TRBD1. Germline-derived CDR1 and CDR2 are MNHEY and SVGAGI. The CDR3 consists of 11 residues. After removal of 5 bases from V and 10 bases from J, the junction contained 1 base not matched to a gene. The CDR3 coding sequence is TGTGCCAGCAGTCGGGACAGGGAGCAGTTCTTC. This encodes CASSRDREQFF.

The chain links TRBV7-2 to TRBJ2-6; 10 bases line up with TRBD1. CDR3 length: 16 residues. CDR1 and CDR2 from the germline V gene are SGHTA and FQGNSA. V dropped 5 bases and J dropped 1; count of bases not matched to a gene: 2. The CDR3 sequence: CASSRDRGSGANVLTF. The CDR3 DNA reads as TGTGCCAGCAGCCGGGACAGGGGATCTGGGGCCAACGTCCTGACTTTC.

The gene calls are TRBV5-4 and TRBJ2-4; TRBD1 agrees at 7 bases. The germline gives CDR1 SGHNT, CDR2 YYREEE (reference sequence). Unmatched junction bases numbered 14, after V lost 4 bases and J lost 1 base. This CDR3 is 18 amino acids long. CDR3 loop: CASSPGTTGTFAKNIQYF. CDR3 sequence (DNA): TGTGCCAGCAGCCCCGGGACGACAGGGACCTTCGCCAAAAACATTCAGTACTTC.

The chain has TRBV14 and TRBJ2-2; 9 nucleotides align to TRBD2. The CDR3 covers 15 residues. Unmatched junction bases numbered 5, after V lost 4 bases and J lost 5 bases. Germline assignment: CDR1 SGHDN and CDR2 FVKESK. The CDR3 sequence: CASSPIAGVTGELFF. In DNA form, the CDR3 reads TGTGCCAGCAGCCCTATAGCGGGGGTAACCGGGGAGCTGTTTTTT. Full variable domain (rest looked up from reference TRBV14 and TRBJ2-2): EAGVTQFPSHSVIEKGQTVTLRCDPISGHDNLYWYRRVMGKEIKFLLHFVKESKQDESGMPNNRFLAERTGGTYSTLKVQPAELEDSGVYFCASSPIAGVTGELFFGEGSRLTVL.

V and J are TRBV27 and TRBJ1-4; 8 bases are a match to TRBD1. Trimming took 6 bases from V and 7 from J; bases not matched to a gene: 4. The length of the CDR3 is 13 residues. CDR1 and CDR2 (germline): MNHEY, SMNVEV (reference sequence). The CDR3 DNA is TGTGCCAGCAGCGGACAGGGAGGTGAAAAACTGTTTTTT. As protein: CASSGQGGEKLFF.

The chain has TRBV4-1 and TRBJ1-5, with D unresolved. The CDR3 has 17 residues. V dropped 0 bases and J dropped 0 bases, with 12 bases sitting between them. Per germline, CDR1 MGHRA and CDR2 YSYEKL. Here the CDR3 DNA reads TGCGCCAGCAGCCAAGATAATAGAGGATATAGCAATCAGCCCCAGCATTTT. Protein sequence: CASSQDNRGYSNQPQHF.

The chain employs TRBV24-1 and TRBJ1-2, with TRBD1 identical over 8 bases. Losses at the gene ends were 3 bases for V and 4 bases for J; bases not matched to a gene: 6. The CDR3 contains 15 residues. Germline CDR1 KGHDR, CDR2 SFDVKD. The CDR3 nucleotides read TGTGCCACCAGTGATCCCCCCGGGACAGGCTATGGCTACACCTTC. It codes for CATSDPPGTGYGYTF.

This chain links TRBV5-6 with TRBJ1-1; TRBD1 is a possible D gene (5 bases). Germline CDR1 is SGHDT and CDR2 is YYEEEE. The CDR3 has 16 residues. V lost 0 bases and J lost 6, with 18 bases in between. The CDR3 DNA follows: TGTGCCAGCAGCTTGGCGGCCACCCGAGGGGAGGCTGAAGCTTTCTTT. Translating gives CASSLAATRGEAEAFF. The entire variable domain, with the rest obtained from reference TRBV5-6 and TRBJ1-1, is as follows: DAGVTQSPTHLIKTRGQQVTLRCSPKSGHDTVSWYQQALGQGPQFIFQYYEEEERQRGNFPDRFSGHQFPNYSSELNVNALLLGDSALYLCASSLAATRGEAEAFFGQGTRLTVV.

J is TRBJ2-7 and V is TRBV24-1; 8 nucleotides line up with TRBD1. The CDR3 loop spans 15 amino acids. The germline gives CDR1 KGHDR, CDR2 SFDVKD. V shed 3 bases and J 3 bases; nucleotides not matched to a gene: 6. In DNA form, the CDR3 reads TGTGCCACCAGTGATAGCAGGGGGCGCATCTACGAGCAGTACTTC. It is translated as CATSDSRGRIYEQYF.

CDR3: CASVGPLPHEQYF. The CDR3 coding sequence is TGTGCCAGCGTGGGGCCACTCCCCCACGAGCAGTACTTC. The chain joins TRBV6-5 to TRBJ2-7; tentatively, D is TRBD1 (5 bases). Germline V lookup: CDR1 MNHEY, CDR2 SVGAGI. Trimming stripped 8 bases from V and 5 bases from J, with 16 bases between. This CDR3 spans 13 amino acids.

V gene TRBV25-1 combines with J gene TRBJ2-5; 10 bases align to TRBD1. CDR3 length: 15 amino acids. Germline CDR1 is MGHDK and CDR2 is SYGVNS. V shed 3 bases and J 0 bases; nucleotides not matched to a gene: 1. The CDR3 is CASSEGQGNQETQYF. In DNA form, the CDR3 reads TGTGCCAGCAGTGAGGGACAGGGGAACCAAGAGACCCAGTACTTC.

The V gene is TRBV27, the J gene TRBJ2-5; 10 bases are shared with TRBD2. The J segment lost 0 bases and the V segment lost 6 bases, leaving 4 bases of the junction unmatched. The CDR3 loop spans 15 amino acids. CDR1 is MNHEY, CDR2 SMNVEV, per germline (reference sequence). DNA of the CDR3: TGTGCCAGCAGATTAGCGGGGGGCCACCAAGAGACCCAGTACTTC. This encodes CASRLAGGHQETQYF.

The chain combines TRBV19 with TRBJ1-6, with 8 bases lining up with TRBD1. V dropped 8 bases and J dropped 6; count of bases not matched to a gene: 9. Germline values: CDR1 LNHDA, CDR2 SQIVND (reference sequence). The CDR3 covers 15 residues. The CDR3 protein is CASCFGQGGNSPLHF. The CDR3 DNA sequence: TGTGCCAGTTGTTTTGGACAGGGCGGTAATTCACCCCTCCACTTT. Full variable domain (outside the CDR3, taken from reference TRBV19 and TRBJ1-6): DGGITQSPKYLFRKEGQNVTLSCEQNLNHDAMYWYRQDPGQGLRLIYYSQIVNDFQKGDIAEGYSVSREKKESFPLTVTSAQKNPTAFYLCASCFGQGGNSPLHFGNGTRLTVT.

The chain combines TRBV28 with TRBJ2-3; 8 bases map to TRBD1. This CDR3 comprises 15 residues. The germline gives CDR1 MDHEN, CDR2 SYDVKM. Trimming at V came to 3 bases and at J to 5 bases, leaving 7 bases not matched to a gene. The CDR3 sequence: CASSFGRGLGDTQYF. The CDR3 nucleotides are TGTGCCAGCAGTTTTGGCAGGGGGCTTGGAGATACGCAGTATTTT.

CDR3 in amino acids: CASSLVWTGVEKLFF. In nucleotides, the CDR3 is TGTGCCAGCAGCTTAGTGTGGACAGGGGTAGAAAAACTGTTTTTT. The rearrangement joins TRBV11-2 to TRBJ1-4; the match to TRBD1 covers 9 bases. J lost 8 bases, V lost 1 base, and 5 bases had no gene match. The germline V gene encodes CDR1 SGHAT and CDR2 FQNNGV. The CDR3 contains 15 residues. Full variable domain (remainder filled in from reference TRBV11-2 and TRBJ1-4): EAGVAQSPRYKIIEKRQSVAFWCNPISGHATLYWYQQILGQGPKLLIQFQNNGVVDDSQLPKDRFSAERLKGVDSTLKIQPAKLEDSAVYLCASSLVWTGVEKLFFGSGTQLSVL.

The chain employs TRBV5-1 and TRBJ2-3; 11 bases line up with TRBD2. The CDR3 spans 17 residues. V lost 0 bases and J lost 6; bases outside the gene matches: 9. Germline-derived CDR1 and CDR2 are SGHRS and YFSETQ. CDR3 sequence (DNA): TGCGCCAGCAGCTTGGGCCTAGCGGGGGGACACAGGGATACGCAGTATTTT. Amino acids: CASSLGLAGGHRDTQYF.

Regarding this clone: Other DNA sequences in this sample translate to the same CDR3. The chain couples TRBV5-1 to TRBJ1-5; 7 bases fit TRBD1. The germline CDR1 and CDR2 sequences are SGHRS and YFSETQ. Losses at the gene ends were 4 bases for V and 1 base for J; bases not matched to a gene: 2. This CDR3 spans 14 amino acids. In DNA form, the CDR3 reads TGCGCCAGCAGCCCGGGACAGAGCAATCAGCCCCAGCATTTT. It is translated as CASSPGQSNQPQHF.

The J gene is TRBJ2-3, the V gene TRBV14, with 8 bases matching TRBD2. CDR1 is SGHDN, CDR2 FVKESK, per germline. Unmatched junction bases numbered 9, after V lost 1 base and J lost 6 bases. The CDR3 runs 16 residues. In nucleotides, the CDR3 is TGTGCCAGCAGCCAAGGGGGACTAGGGTTGGACGATACGCAGTATTTT. It yields the protein CASSQGGLGLDDTQYF.

V gene TRBV24-1 combines with J gene TRBJ2-5, with D possibly matching TRBD1 (6 bases). CDR3 length: 14 amino acids. CDR1 KGHDR and CDR2 SFDVKD come from the germline V gene. V gave up 9 bases and J gave up 4 bases, with 17 bases separating them. The CDR3 sequence is CATHHWTEAETQYF. The CDR3 DNA reads TGTGCCACCCACCATTGGACAGAAGCAGAGACCCAGTACTTC.

In the case of this clone: Distinct nucleotide sequences in the sample also encode this CDR3. This rearrangement joins TRBV9 to TRBJ1-1; tentatively, D is TRBD1 (6 bases). The CDR3 is 13 amino acids. Trimming took 2 bases from V and 5 from J, leaving 10 bases between them. Germline-derived CDR1 and CDR2 are SGDLS and YYNGEE. CDR3 DNA: TGTGCCAGCAGCGTGATACAGGGAACTGAAGCTTTCTTT. Translation gives CASSVIQGTEAFF.

This clone was seen a handful of times. The chain combines TRBV29-1 with TRBJ1-2, with TRBD1 matching over 7 bases. CDR1 SQVTM and CDR2 ANQGSEA come from the germline V gene. Trimming at V came to 7 bases and at J to 8 bases, leaving 7 bases not matched to a gene. The CDR3 has 11 residues. CDR3 sequence (DNA): TGCAGCGCTAGGGGGCGTAGAGGCTACACCTTC. This codes for CSARGRRGYTF.

J is TRBJ1-2 and V is TRBV7-2, with D perhaps TRBD1 (6 bases). V lost 4 bases and J lost 6, with 15 bases in between. CDR1 and CDR2 (germline): SGHTA, FQGNSA. The CDR3 runs to 14 residues. CDR3 coding DNA: TGTGCCAGCAGCTCCTACAGGGAAGGGGATGGCTACACCTTC. Translated: CASSSYREGDGYTF.

V gene TRBV9 combines with J gene TRBJ1-6; 9 bases are a match to TRBD1. This CDR3 contains 15 residues. With V trimmed by 1 base and J by 10 bases, 6 bases remained unmatched. Germline CDR1 reads SGDLS; CDR2 reads YYNGEE. DNA for the CDR3: TGTGCCAGCAGCGTATATGGGACAGGGCAATCACCCCTCCACTTT. Residues: CASSVYGTGQSPLHF.

The chain links TRBV4-3 to TRBJ2-1; tentatively, D is TRBD1 (5 bases). Germline CDR1 is LGHNA and CDR2 is YSLEER. The V and J ends lost 2 bases and 0 bases respectively, with 11 bases between them. The CDR3 has 16 residues. CDR3 sequence reads: CASSQSDSDSYNEQFF. DNA of the CDR3: TGCGCCAGCAGCCAAAGCGACAGTGACTCCTACAATGAGCAGTTCTTC.